This T cell receptor beta chain was captured in a study of blood T cell repertoires in COVID-19 (TCRdb year 2020). Regarding the complete study: Samples from collaborators originated in the United States, Italy and Spain and spanned both the acute and convalescent phases of COVID-19. The material from the prospective study consisted of cDNA or gDNA derived from T cells, B-cell-depleted T cells, or PBMCs. Subjects who had been exposed to COVID-19, were actively infected with it, or had recovered from it provided the deeply sampled blood TCRbeta repertoires that made up the dataset. The repertoires were released in a freely available public database intended as a resource for research on the immune response to SARS-CoV-2. Samples were obtained from the ongoing ImmuneRACE study (first 160 participants) and from 1,254 subjects provided by 6 global collaborators. The sample metadata nearly always contained a de-identified subject ID, COVID-19 status, age in years and sex. Where available, HLA class I and class II types were obtained from metadata supplied by the sample provider rather than from assay-based typing. Overall study outcomes, separate from this receptor: The quantity of clinical and demographic metadata differed by source and by participant and was supplied without curation.

As regards this clone: The antigen it recognizes is unknown. Base qualities are not at hand, and no much larger clone is one base apart.

In the prospective study, participants were about 18 to 95 years old, resided in approximately 22 geographic areas of the United States, and were enrolled through a virtual design. In the prospective study, cohorts were assigned on the basis of participant-reported clinical history obtained from a screening survey and a study questionnaire. Exposed participants had been in contact, within 2 weeks of entering the study, with a person who had a PCR-confirmed or clinician-diagnosed case of COVID-19. In the prospective study, mobile phlebotomists collected whole blood, serum and a nasopharyngeal or oropharyngeal swab from each participant. Additional blood draws and questionnaires over an approximately two-month period could optionally be provided by prospective study participants. Before DNA extraction, prospective study blood samples were shipped either frozen or at room temperature. TCRbeta CDR3 regions were amplified from genomic DNA by means of the immunoSEQ Assay, a bias-controlled multiplex PCR. On the study's bioinformatics: The number of nucleated cells in each sample was estimated by amplification of reference gene primers within the assay. To quantify the absolute abundance of each unique TCRbeta CDR3 rearrangement, sequence reads were collapsed and filtered. For each sample, productive Simpson clonality was calculated as the square root of Simpson's diversity index across productive rearrangements. The clones in this table, taken by TCRdb from immuneACCESS, are in-frame only. Not every clone is retained; where verified, under half of the shortfall comes from an unresolved V gene, and the cause of the rest is unknown. V and J calls and clone size follow that table, whereas D and trimming were derived from the DNA. For this sample the table gives hundreds of thousands of clones, of which just under 90% were detected only once. Around 1% of the sample belongs to the ten largest clones.

The sample comprised PBMCs or T cells enriched from blood (not recorded which). The TCR comes from a man aged 45-60 years who had been exposed to COVID-19.

The nucleotides are TGTGCCAGCAGTCCCCTCTGGGCAGGGCCGAACACCGGGGAGCTGTTTTTT. Translated, this gives CASSPLWAGPNTGELFF. This chain joins TRBV28 to TRBJ2-2; the D region possibly corresponds to TRBD1 (5 bases align). Trimming takes 5 bases from V and 0 bases from J, and the germline ends sit 16 bases apart. Reading the germline V gene gives CDR1 MDHEN and CDR2 SYDVKM. From the cysteine through the phenylalanine, the CDR3 covers 17 amino acids. Only the CDR3 portion is preserved as DNA: 51 bases, with reading frame beginning at the first base.